The source of this TCR beta chain is a study of cytomegalovirus exposure and HLA in healthy donors. Across the whole study: The 550 to 700 first-cohort repertoires and the 130 or so validation repertoires shared the same platform, a later analysis reported. Notes on the study in general: Rarity held for most TCR sequences, but there were some public TCRs that occurred in many donors. Researchers counted roughly 150 TCR beta chains as cytomegalovirus-associated.

To note about this clone: Its antigen is still unknown. A read error may account for a junction end that differs from germline.

Method: immunoSEQ multiplex PCR; TCRdb's copy keeps in-frame clones and lacks some. The sample records some 120,000 clones, roughly 90% being singletons. Sequencing was performed on PBMCs. The sequence was obtained from a young woman in good health and CMV-seronegative.

CDR3 sequence: CASSLGEKGGAWYGYTF. CDR3 sequence (DNA): TGTGCCAGCAGCCTAGGGGAGAAAGGTGGGGCTTGGTATGGCTACACCTTC. V usage is TRBV13 and J usage is TRBJ1-2; D might be TRBD1 (5 bases). This CDR3 has 17 residues. Per the germline V gene, CDR1 is PRHDT and CDR2 is FYEKMQ (reference sequence). The whole variable domain, remainder taken from reference TRBV13 and TRBJ1-2, is AAGVIQSPRHLIKEKRETATLKCYPIPRHDTVYWYQQGPGQDPQFLISFYEKMQSDKGSIPDRFSAQQFSDYHSELNMSSLELGDSALYFCASSLGEKGGAWYGYTFGSGTRLTVV.